These T cell receptor beta chains were read from a single sample in a study of blood T cell repertoires in COVID-19. Profiled with immunoSEQ multiplex PCR; TCRdb holds only in-frame clones, not every one. Altogether about 80,000 clones are present, over 70% being singletons, with the ten largest covering about 16%. The sequenced sample consisted of peripheral blood. These receptors were collected from a human donor in a cohort sampled during active COVID-19. The CDR3 runs from the conserved cysteine through the conserved F or W. D genes are given only for firm matches. Size is stated for part of the rows, as once, few or many counts, or as a class when the clone is expanded.

TRBJ2-3,TRBV4-1,few,.,CASSQGPREYF,TGCGCCAGCAGCCAGGGCCCCAGGGAGTATTTT
TRBJ1-6,TRBV28,.,TRBD1,CASSGQASGSPLHF,TGTGCCAGCAGTGGACAGGCCTCGGGTTCACCCCTCCACTTT
TRBJ2-7,TRBV9,once,.,CASSYTDVSYEQYF,TGTGCCAGCAGCTATACAGATGTCTCCTACGAGCAGTACTTC
TRBJ1-4,TRBV6-5,.,.,CASSPLGGEKLFF,TGTGCCAGCAGCCCACTCGGGGGTGAAAAACTGTTTTTT
TRBJ1-1,TRBV5-1,few,.,CASSLVDRNTEAFF,TGCGCCAGCAGCTTGGTCGACAGGAACACTGAAGCTTTCTTT
TRBJ1-5,TRBV28,.,TRBD1,CASSKGQGSGPQHF,TGTGCCAGCAGTAAAGGACAGGGCTCTGGTCCCCAGCATTTT
TRBJ1-3,TRBV7-2,once,.,CASSQGNTIYF,TGTGCCAGCAGCCAAGGAAACACCATATATTTT
TRBJ1-1,TRBV7-5,.,.,CARSPNRQEAFF,TGTGCCAGAAGCCCTAACAGGCAAGAAGCTTTCTTT
TRBJ2-5,TRBV11-3,.,TRBD1,CASGTGAVGETQYF,TGTGCCAGCGGGACAGGGGCGGTAGGAGAGACCCAGTACTTC
TRBJ1-3,TRBV3-1/TRBV3-2,few,.,CASSSGSGNTIYF,TGTGCCAGCAGCTCAGGCTCTGGAAACACCATATATTTT
TRBJ1-2,TRBV9,.,TRBD1,CASSGQQGAHGYTF,TGTGCCAGCAGCGGGCAACAGGGGGCACATGGCTACACCTTC
TRBJ1-1,TRBV15,.,.,CATSLTGTEAFF,TGTGCCACCAGCTTAACGGGCACTGAAGCTTTCTTT
TRBJ1-5,TRBV12-3/TRBV12-4,.,.,CASSLVAGQPQHF,TGTGCCAGCAGTTTAGTGGCAGGCCAGCCCCAGCATTTT
TRBJ2-1,TRBV5-1,.,.,CASSFLGYNEQFF,TGCGCCAGCAGCTTCCTCGGCTACAATGAGCAGTTCTTC
TRBJ2-3,TRBV7-9,.,TRBD2,CASSSIAGSSTDTQYF,TGTGCCAGCAGCTCTATAGCGGGGTCTAGCACAGATACGCAGTATTTT
TRBJ1-5,TRBV6-5,.,.,CASSLGQSNQPQHF,TGTGCCAGCAGTTTAGGACAGAGCAATCAGCCCCAGCATTTT
TRBJ2-1,TRBV7-9,.,TRBD2,CASSLAGTSAYNEQFF,TGTGCCAGCAGCTTAGCTGGGACTAGCGCCTACAATGAGCAGTTCTTC
TRBJ1-1,TRBV5-8,.,.,CASRGLQVMMWRNTEAFF,TGTGCCAGCAGGGGCCTACAGGTTATGATGTGGCGGAACACTGAAGCTTTCTTT
TRBJ1-5,TRBV20-1,once,.,CSAVTGESKHF,TGCAGTGCTGTAACCGGGGAGTCCAAGCATTTT
TRBJ1-1,TRBV4-1,.,.,CASSQDIGQGTFYFEAFF,TGCGCCAGCAGCCAAGATATAGGCCAGGGGACCTTCTATTTCGAAGCTTTCTTT
TRBJ2-5,TRBV28,once,TRBD2,CASSLAGKTQYF,TGTGCCAGCAGCCTAGCGGGAAAGACCCAGTACTTC
TRBJ1-3,TRBV23-1,few,.,CASSQSDSRSGNTIYF,TGCGCCAGCAGTCAATCAGACAGCCGCTCTGGAAACACCATATATTTT